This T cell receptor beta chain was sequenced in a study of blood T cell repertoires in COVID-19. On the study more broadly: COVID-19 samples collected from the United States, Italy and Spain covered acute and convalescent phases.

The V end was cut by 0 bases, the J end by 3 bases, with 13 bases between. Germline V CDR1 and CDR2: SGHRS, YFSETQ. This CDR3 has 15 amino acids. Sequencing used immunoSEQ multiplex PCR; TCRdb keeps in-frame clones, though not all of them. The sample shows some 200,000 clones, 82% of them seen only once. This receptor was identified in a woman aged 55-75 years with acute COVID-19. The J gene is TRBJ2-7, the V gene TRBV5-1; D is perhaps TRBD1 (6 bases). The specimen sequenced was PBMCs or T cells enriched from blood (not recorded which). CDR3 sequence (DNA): TGCGCCAGCAGCTTGGAGGGGGATAGTTTCTACGAGCAGTACTTC. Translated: CASSLEGDSFYEQYF.